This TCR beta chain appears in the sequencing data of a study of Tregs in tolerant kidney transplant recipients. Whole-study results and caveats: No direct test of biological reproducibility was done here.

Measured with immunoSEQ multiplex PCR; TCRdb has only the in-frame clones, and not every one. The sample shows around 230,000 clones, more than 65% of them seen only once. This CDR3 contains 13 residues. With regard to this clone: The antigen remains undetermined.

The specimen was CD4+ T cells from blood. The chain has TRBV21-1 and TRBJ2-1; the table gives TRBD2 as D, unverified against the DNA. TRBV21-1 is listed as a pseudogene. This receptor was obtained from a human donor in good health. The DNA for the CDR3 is TGTGCCAGCAGCCCGAGAGTTCTACATGAGCAGTTCTTC. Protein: CASSPRVLHEQFF.